Below, one T cell receptor (beta chain) is given with its context. This specimen comes from a study of blood T cell repertoires in COVID-19. Study-level background: Samples representing acute and convalescent COVID-19 were sourced from the United States, Italy and Spain. PBMCs, B-cell-depleted T cells, or T cells provided the cDNA or gDNA that made up the material.

Per the study methods: Estimation of nucleated cell counts was performed using reference gene primer amplification. TCRdb's table, derived via immunoSEQ multiplex PCR, lists solely in-frame clones and lacks some. Clone size and the V and J calls come from that table; the DNA yielded D and trimming. The sample holds 110,000 to 150,000 clones, almost 80% seen once. This CDR3 is built from 16 residues. J was trimmed by 3 bases and V by 3 bases; bases with no gene match: 8. Germline-derived CDR1 and CDR2 are ENHRY and SYGVKD. This TCR was recovered from a man aged 45-65 years with active or convalescent COVID-19. The specimen sequenced was peripheral blood. The V call is TRBV10-3, the J call TRBJ1-5; the match to TRBD1 covers 7 bases. CDR3 sequence reads: CAISDPGQPYNQPQHF. The CDR3 nucleotides read TGTGCCATCAGTGACCCGGGACAGCCCTACAATCAGCCCCAGCATTTT.